This T cell receptor (beta chain) comes out of a study of blood T cell repertoires in COVID-19. At the level of the study: Cohort 3 donors were reported recovered after two negative PCRs, clearance, or symptom resolution. Samples representing acute and convalescent COVID-19 were sourced from the United States, Italy and Spain.

Assignment of participants to cohorts was predicated upon participant-reported clinical history. Original processing notes: Amplification of reference gene primers provided the estimated nucleated cell counts. Data came from immunoSEQ multiplex PCR; TCRdb stores just in-frame clones and leaves some out. V, J and clone size were drawn from that table, and D and trimming were deduced from the DNA. The data contain a few hundred thousand clones, 85% to 90% of them singletons. This CDR3 is 19 amino acids long. The clonotype comes from a woman in her sixties or seventies in a cohort exposed to, infected with or recovered from COVID-19 (not recorded which). The sample was PBMCs or T cells enriched from blood (not recorded which). The gene calls are TRBV21-1 and TRBJ2-5; the table gives TRBD2 as D, unverified against the DNA. TRBV21-1 is an annotated pseudogene. CDR3 in DNA: TGTGCCAGCAGCAAATTAGGTCCAAATAAGCGGGAAGGTCAGGAGACCCAGTACTTC. It translates to CASSKLGPNKREGQETQYF.